This entry is about one T cell receptor beta chain. The CDR3 covers 16 residues. Per germline, CDR1 SGHKS and CDR2 YYEKEE (reference sequence). V trimming: 4 bases; J trimming: 2 bases; junction bases outside the gene matches: 11. The data stem from a study of molecular identifiers for immune sequencing clone quantification. Via MiXCR, TCRdb re-called the PCR reads, giving one row per CDR3 protein. The data show under 800,000 distinct CDR3 sequences, about 25% seen once. This rearrangement joins TRBV5-5 to TRBJ2-5; TRBD1 matches at 7 bases. Sequenced material: naive CD8+ T cells from blood, with Jurkat cell RNA spiked in. Noted subset: FACS-sorted CD8+CD4-CCR7+CD45RA+ naive T cells. This receptor was taken from a human donor in good health. Some libraries in this study had Jurkat cell RNA spiked in. This CDR3 reads CASSVQTGPNQETQYF. DNA of the CDR3: TGTGCCAGCAGCGTCCAGACAGGGCCGAATCAAGAGACCCAGTACTTC.